The TCR beta chain under discussion was sequenced for a study of T cell responses to AZD1222 COVID-19 vaccine. Study in general: Second-dose timings of about 4 or about 12 weeks were pooled. Notes on the study in general: Along spike, vaccine-associated CD4 TCRs were found throughout, with dominance at 160-218 and 743-854. Every sample of the repertoires postdated the peak T cell response.

Concerning this clone itself: Its antigen remains unknown.

Germline loops: CDR1 SGHAT, CDR2 FQNNGV. Between the trimmed V and J ends, which lost 6 bases and 2 bases, there was a span of 16 bases. This CDR3 is 15 amino acids long. Produced via immunoSEQ multiplex PCR; TCRdb's table is partial and in-frame only. The data hold about 170,000 clones, with roughly 89% observed a single time. The rearrangement uses TRBV11-2 and TRBJ2-5; D is undetermined. The sample consisted of peripheral blood, taken on day 0 of AZD1222 vaccination. This receptor was taken from an adult in good health. This chain's CDR3 is CASSDFMGPQETQYF. CDR3 coding DNA: TGTGCCAGCAGTGATTTTATGGGCCCTCAAGAGACCCAGTACTTC.